These 32 T cell receptor beta chains share one sample of origin, sequenced in a study of blood T cell repertoires in COVID-19. Only in-frame clones appear in the TCRdb table, and some are missing; sequencing was by immunoSEQ multiplex PCR. Here the sample spans nearly 200,000 clones, about 88% being singletons. Sequencing was done on a sample of peripheral blood. The receptors here all came from a woman aged 40 to 50 who had recovered from COVID-19.

The rearrangement links TRBV4-1 to TRBJ2-7; 9 bases are a match to TRBD2. The CDR3 spans 17 residues. CDR1 is MGHRA and CDR2 is YSYEKL in the germline V gene. J was trimmed by 2 bases and V by 3 bases; bases with no gene match: 11. Written as DNA, the CDR3 is TGCGCCAGCAGCCAGTATGGTATAGCGGGAGTAACCTACGAGCAGTACTTC. It translates to CASSQYGIAGVTYEQYF.

J is TRBJ2-1 and V is TRBV2; 13 nucleotides line up with TRBD2. V lost 11 bases to trimming and J lost 4 bases; unmatched junction nucleotides: 8. This CDR3 comprises 15 residues. Germline CDR1 SNHLY, CDR2 FYNNEI. This CDR3 reads CAGGTSGILYNEQFF. The CDR3 DNA reads as TGTGCCGGGGGGACTAGCGGGATTCTGTACAATGAGCAGTTCTTC. Combining the CDR3 with reference TRBV2 and TRBJ2-1 gives the whole variable domain EPEVTQTPSHQVTQMGQEVILRCVPISNHLYFYWYRQILGQKVEFLVSFYNNEISEKSEIFDDQFSVERPDGSNFTLKIRSTKLEDSAMYFCAGGTSGILYNEQFFGPGTRLTVL.

The chain combines TRBV2 with TRBJ1-6; D is perhaps TRBD1 (5 bases). Germline assignment: CDR1 SNHLY and CDR2 FYNNEI. Trimming shortened V by 8 bases and J by 7 bases, and 18 bases separated the two germline ends. The CDR3 is 15 residues long. The CDR3 coding sequence is TGTGCCAGCGTCCAAAGTACCCGACAGAATTCACCCCTCCACTTT. This gives the protein CASVQSTRQNSPLHF.

Only a few counts were recorded for this clone. The chain has TRBV6-5 and TRBJ1-2, with 7 bases fitting TRBD1. V shed 2 bases and J 5 bases; nucleotides not matched to a gene: 8. This CDR3 contains 15 residues. CDR1 and CDR2 (germline): MNHEY, SVGAGI. CDR3 region: CASSYDDTGVYGYTF. The CDR3 DNA is TGTGCCAGCAGTTACGATGACACAGGGGTTTATGGCTACACCTTC.

This sequence joins TRBV11-2 and TRBJ1-6; a possible D gene is TRBD1 (6 bases). Germline CDR1 reads SGHAT; CDR2 reads FQNNGV. This CDR3 comprises 16 residues. Between the trimmed V and J ends, which lost 5 bases and 0 bases, there was a span of 11 bases. CDR3 residues: CASSPRGNSYNSPLHF. Written as DNA, the CDR3 is TGTGCCAGCAGCCCAAGGGGGAACTCCTATAATTCACCCCTCCACTTT.

The chain links TRBV19 to TRBJ2-7, with a possible D match to TRBD2 (6 bases). V gave up 0 bases and J gave up 6 bases, with 18 bases separating them. CDR1 is LNHDA, CDR2 SQIVND, per germline (reference sequence). This CDR3 region has 16 residues. This chain's CDR3 is CASSIDGGTNHLEQYF. CDR3 sequence (DNA): TGTGCCAGTAGTATAGATGGCGGGACCAACCATCTCGAGCAGTACTTC.

This chain connects TRBV18 to TRBJ2-6, with D possibly matching TRBD2 (6 bases). V lost 3 bases and J lost 2, with 11 bases in between. From germline, CDR1 is KGHSH and CDR2 LQKENI. The CDR3 extends over 16 amino acids. CDR3 loop: CASSPGDLPGANVLTF. The CDR3 DNA is TGTGCCAGCTCACCGGGGGACTTACCTGGGGCCAACGTCCTGACTTTC. The entire variable domain, with the rest obtained from reference TRBV18 and TRBJ2-6, is as follows: NAGVMQNPRHLVRRRGQEARLRCSPMKGHSHVYWYRQLPEEGLKFMVYLQKENIIDESGMPKERFSAEFPKEGPSILRIQQVVRGDSAAYFCASSPGDLPGANVLTFGAGSRLTVL.

The CDR3 reads CASTLGGRAEETEAFF. The CDR3 bases are TGTGCCAGCACCCTAGGGGGCAGGGCCGAGGAGACTGAAGCTTTCTTT. The chain joins TRBV5-4 to TRBJ1-1, with 7 bases lining up with TRBD1. This CDR3 has 16 amino acids. With 6 bases clipped from V and 5 bases from J, the junction kept 16 bases outside the gene matches. CDR1 and CDR2 from the germline V gene are SGHNT and YYREEE (reference sequence).

This clone was counted once. The chain combines TRBV19 with TRBJ1-3; D call uncertain. Germline V gene data show CDR1 as LNHDA and CDR2 as SQIVND (reference sequence). V dropped 3 bases and J dropped 1 base, with 10 bases sitting between them. The CDR3 consists of 15 residues. CDR3 in DNA: TGTGCCAGTAGTATCGCTGCGGTATCTGGAAACACCATATATTTT. As protein: CASSIAAVSGNTIYF. Combining the CDR3 with reference TRBV19 and TRBJ1-3 gives the whole variable domain DGGITQSPKYLFRKEGQNVTLSCEQNLNHDAMYWYRQDPGQGLRLIYYSQIVNDFQKGDIAEGYSVSREKKESFPLTVTSAQKNPTAFYLCASSIAAVSGNTIYFGEGSWLTVV.

This clone was seen more than once but under ten times. This chain joins TRBV7-2 and TRBJ2-7, with D possibly being TRBD1 (5 bases). With 5 bases removed from V and 2 bases from J, the gap between germline ends came to 10 bases. The CDR3 has 13 amino acids. Germline lookup yields CDR1 SGHTA and CDR2 FQGNSA. In nucleotides, the CDR3 is TGTGCCAGCAGCCTCGGCAGGGCCTACGAGCAGTACTTC. Translated, it gives CASSLGRAYEQYF.

The chain uses TRBV6-5 and TRBJ1-1; 9 nucleotides agree with TRBD1. CDR1 is MNHEY, CDR2 SVGAGI, per germline. After removal of 0 bases from V and 4 bases from J, the junction contained 3 bases not matched to a gene. The CDR3 spans 15 residues. For the CDR3, the DNA is TGTGCCAGCAGTTACTCCGGGACAGGGTCCACTGAAGCTTTCTTT. This codes for CASSYSGTGSTEAFF.

This clone has just a few counts. This chain connects TRBV6-1 to TRBJ1-2, with 9 bases that match TRBD1. The J segment lost 7 bases and the V segment lost 4 bases, leaving 13 bases of the junction unmatched. Germline V lookup: CDR1 MNHNS, CDR2 SASEGT. This CDR3 has 16 amino acids. The CDR3 DNA reads as TGTGCCAGCAGTGCTACTTCGGGACAGGGAGGAGGTGGCTACACCTTC. This codes for CASSATSGQGGGGYTF.

The chain has TRBV9 and TRBJ2-6, with D possibly TRBD1 on 6 matching bases. The ends were cut back, 8 bases at V and 0 bases at J, with 12 bases in the middle. This CDR3 has 15 residues. Germline V gene data show CDR1 as SGDLS and CDR2 as YYNGEE. This CDR3 reads CASTTGFSGANVLTF. The CDR3 nucleotides are TGTGCCAGTACAACAGGGTTCTCTGGGGCCAACGTCCTGACTTTC.

The chain recombines TRBV9 with TRBJ2-3, with D possibly matching TRBD2 (5 bases). The CDR3 runs to 14 residues. Trimming removed 4 bases from V and 4 bases from J, with 13 bases in between. From germline, CDR1 is SGDLS and CDR2 YYNGEE. CDR3 region: CASSPRIGADTQYF. The CDR3, as DNA: TGTGCCAGCAGCCCTAGGATCGGGGCAGATACGCAGTATTTT.

The table lists this clone with a few counts. The J gene is TRBJ1-1, the V gene TRBV6-5; no clear D gene. Per germline, CDR1 MNHEY and CDR2 SVGAGI. V lost 7 bases and J lost 5, with 17 bases in between. This CDR3 spans 14 amino acids. The CDR3 sequence is CASTPHSPGTEAFF. As DNA, the CDR3 is TGTGCCAGCACCCCCCATAGCCCGGGAACTGAAGCTTTCTTT.

The rearrangement uses TRBV27 and TRBJ2-1; the D gene is possibly TRBD1 (5 bases). This CDR3 region has 14 residues. Germline-derived CDR1 and CDR2 are MNHEY and SMNVEV (reference sequence). V was trimmed by 4 bases and J by 4 bases, leaving 11 bases between them. The CDR3 protein is CASSSQDTYNEQFF. In nucleotides, the CDR3 is TGTGCCAGCAGTTCACAGGACACATACAATGAGCAGTTCTTC.

The CDR3 reads CASSSGQTNQPQHF. DNA for the CDR3: TGTGCCAGCAGCTCGGGACAAACCAATCAGCCCCAGCATTTT. The chain carries TRBV7-9 and TRBJ1-5, with D maybe TRBD1 (6 bases). Germline CDR1 is SEHNR and CDR2 is FQNEAQ (reference sequence). This CDR3 has 14 residues. The V gene lost 4 bases and the J gene lost 3 bases, with 10 bases spanning the gap.

V gene TRBV7-8 combines with J gene TRBJ2-7; 8 nucleotides line up with TRBD1. V lost 5 bases, J lost 3 bases, and 6 bases stayed unmatched. CDR3 length equals 14 residues. Germline V lookup: CDR1 SGHVS, CDR2 FQNEAQ. This CDR3 is CASSQDRVDYEQYF. DNA for the CDR3: TGTGCCAGCAGCCAGGACAGGGTGGACTACGAGCAGTACTTC.

The CDR3 loop reads CASSIGLAGLTQETQYF. CDR3 nucleotide sequence: TGTGCCAGTAGTATAGGACTAGCGGGGTTGACCCAAGAGACCCAGTACTTC. The genes are TRBV19 and TRBJ2-5; 11 positions agree with TRBD2. The CDR3 is 17 amino acids. Per the germline V gene, CDR1 is LNHDA and CDR2 is SQIVND (reference sequence). The J segment lost 1 base and the V segment lost 1 base, leaving 5 bases of the junction unmatched. Complete variable domain (other parts from reference TRBV19 and TRBJ2-5): DGGITQSPKYLFRKEGQNVTLSCEQNLNHDAMYWYRQDPGQGLRLIYYSQIVNDFQKGDIAEGYSVSREKKESFPLTVTSAQKNPTAFYLCASSIGLAGLTQETQYFGPGTRLLVL.

CDR3 residues: CASFRGRGTEAFF. CDR3 DNA: TGTGCCAGCTTCAGGGGGCGAGGAACTGAAGCTTTCTTT. The chain couples TRBV18 to TRBJ1-1; 8 bases are shared with TRBD1. The V gene end was trimmed by 7 bases and the J gene end by 5 bases; junction bases not matched to a gene: 6. The CDR3 loop spans 13 amino acids. CDR1 KGHSH and CDR2 LQKENI come from the germline V gene.

V and J are TRBV6-5 and TRBJ2-7, with D perhaps matching TRBD1 (6 bases). The germline CDR1 and CDR2 sequences are MNHEY and SVGAGI. This CDR3 region has 15 residues. V was cut by 5 bases and J by 3 bases, with 17 bases left in between. CDR3 coding DNA: TGTGCCAGCAGTAGTTCACAGGGAACCCACTACGAGCAGTACTTC. Its protein product is CASSSSQGTHYEQYF.

The rearrangement links TRBV9 to TRBJ1-1, with a possible D match to TRBD1 (6 bases). Per the germline V gene, CDR1 is SGDLS and CDR2 is YYNGEE. The CDR3 sequence is 14 residues long. V lost 0 bases and J 1 base, leaving 7 bases between the germline ends. The CDR3 region has the DNA TGTGCCAGCAGCGTAGGGACAGCGAACACTGAAGCTTTCTTT. Amino acids: CASSVGTANTEAFF.

The chain couples TRBV7-9 to TRBJ2-7; 11 bases line up with TRBD1. Germline lookup yields CDR1 SEHNR and CDR2 FQNEAQ (reference sequence). CDR3 size: 15 residues. V lost 7 bases, J lost 6 bases, and 11 bases stayed unmatched. The CDR3 nucleotides read TGTGCCAGCACCATCGGGACAGGGGGGGTCGGCGAGCAGTACTTC. This encodes CASTIGTGGVGEQYF.

The chain uses TRBV30 and TRBJ2-7; D is undetermined. V was clipped by 4 bases and J by 0 bases, with 13 bases between them. Germline assignment: CDR1 GTSNPN and CDR2 SVGIG (reference sequence). The CDR3 sequence is 14 residues long. The CDR3 protein is CAWKRNGISYEQYF. Written as DNA, the CDR3 is TGTGCCTGGAAGAGGAACGGAATCTCCTACGAGCAGTACTTC.

J is TRBJ2-3 and V is TRBV2; D is uncertain. Per the germline V gene, CDR1 is SNHLY and CDR2 is FYNNEI. The ends were cut back, 1 base at V and 2 bases at J, with 13 bases in the middle. The CDR3 length is 16 residues. DNA of the CDR3: TGTGCCAGCAGTGAAGTCTATAGAACTTCCACAGATACGCAGTATTTT. Translation: CASSEVYRTSTDTQYF. The variable domain in full, completed from reference TRBV2 and TRBJ2-3, reads EPEVTQTPSHQVTQMGQEVILRCVPISNHLYFYWYRQILGQKVEFLVSFYNNEISEKSEIFDDQFSVERPDGSNFTLKIRSTKLEDSAMYFCASSEVYRTSTDTQYFGPGTRLTVL.

J is TRBJ2-3 and V is TRBV28, with 8 bases fitting TRBD2. Germline V gene lookup returns CDR1 MDHEN and CDR2 SYDVKM. CDR3 length: 14 amino acids. Germline trimming cut 7 bases from V and 0 bases from J; bases unmatched to any gene: 3. In nucleotides, the CDR3 is TGTGCCAGCAAGGTAGCGGGAAGCACAGATACGCAGTATTTT. As protein: CASKVAGSTDTQYF.

This chain connects TRBV28 to TRBJ1-6, with D unclear. This CDR3 is built from 13 residues. Looked up from germline, CDR1 is MDHEN and CDR2 is SYDVKM. V was trimmed by 3 bases and J by 9 bases, leaving 9 bases between them. The CDR3 DNA follows: TGTGCCAGCAGTTTGAGGGAAGTTTCACCCCTCCACTTT. This gives the protein CASSLREVSPLHF.

V usage is TRBV18 and J usage is TRBJ2-7; D is possibly TRBD1 (5 bases). The V end was cut by 3 bases, the J end by 6 bases, with 15 bases between. The CDR3 sequence is 14 residues long. CDR1 and CDR2 (germline): KGHSH, LQKENI. CDR3 sequence: CASSPGQGYVEQYF. The CDR3, as DNA: TGTGCCAGCTCACCGGGGCAGGGATACGTCGAGCAGTACTTC.

The sample holds one count of this clone. The chain joins TRBV28 to TRBJ2-3; TRBD2 is a possible D gene (6 bases). V lost 2 bases, J lost 1 base, and 10 bases lay in between. CDR1 is MDHEN, CDR2 SYDVKM, per germline. The CDR3 has 15 amino acids. CDR3 sequence (DNA): TGTGCCAGCAGTTTAGTTGGGGAGGGCACAGATACGCAGTATTTT. Its translation is CASSLVGEGTDTQYF.

This clone was seen only once. The rearrangement uses TRBV5-1 and TRBJ2-7; D possibly corresponds to TRBD2 (5 bases). CDR1 SGHRS and CDR2 YFSETQ come from the germline V gene. Trimming left V 1 base short and J 3 bases short, with 14 bases between. The CDR3 runs to 15 residues. Here the CDR3 DNA reads TGCGCCAGCAGCTTGAATCCGACCGAGGGCTACGAGCAGTACTTC. This sequence encodes CASSLNPTEGYEQYF. Supplemented by reference TRBV5-1 and TRBJ2-7, the full variable domain reads KAGVTQTPRYLIKTRGQQVTLSCSPISGHRSVSWYQQTPGQGLQFLFEYFSETQRNKGNFPGRFSGRQFSNSRSEMNVSTLELGDSALYLCASSLNPTEGYEQYFGPGTRLTVT.

This chain links TRBV6-2 or TRBV6-3 with TRBJ2-5; D might be TRBD1 (5 bases). The germline gives CDR1 MNHEY, CDR2 SVGEGT. The V end was cut by 2 bases, the J end by 2 bases, with 9 bases between. The CDR3 is made up of 14 amino acids. CDR3 nucleotides: TGTGCCAGCAGTTACGGCACAGGACAAGAGACCCAGTACTTC. Translation gives CASSYGTGQETQYF.

This chain joins TRBV30 and TRBJ1-6; the D is unclear. The CDR3 contains 14 residues. Germline V gives CDR1 GTSNPN, CDR2 SVGIG (reference sequence). Trimming shortened V by 0 bases and J by 6 bases, and 9 bases separated the two germline ends. This CDR3 is CAWSVRKANSPLHF. The CDR3 region has the DNA TGTGCCTGGAGTGTACGAAAAGCTAATTCACCCCTCCACTTT.